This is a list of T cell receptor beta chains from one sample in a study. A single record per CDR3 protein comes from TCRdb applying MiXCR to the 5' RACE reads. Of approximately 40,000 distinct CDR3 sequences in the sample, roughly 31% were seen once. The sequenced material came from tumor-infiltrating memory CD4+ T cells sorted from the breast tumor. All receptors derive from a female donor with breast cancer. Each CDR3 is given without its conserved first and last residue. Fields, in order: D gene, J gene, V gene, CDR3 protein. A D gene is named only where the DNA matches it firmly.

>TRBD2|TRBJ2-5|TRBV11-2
ASNHMGGDETQY
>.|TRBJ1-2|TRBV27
ASRGRDNNYGYT
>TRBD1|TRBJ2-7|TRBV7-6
ASSPTRTGTRKEQY
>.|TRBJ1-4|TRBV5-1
ASSLSLGATNEKLF
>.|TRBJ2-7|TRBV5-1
ASRAVTDYEQY
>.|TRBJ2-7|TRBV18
ASSPQGGEQY
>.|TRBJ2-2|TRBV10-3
AISESGPYTGELF
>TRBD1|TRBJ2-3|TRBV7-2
ASSLDRGRTDTQY
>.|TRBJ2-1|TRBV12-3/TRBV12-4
ASSPPGYRDEQF
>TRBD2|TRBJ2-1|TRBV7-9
ASSPGLAGGRSYNEQF
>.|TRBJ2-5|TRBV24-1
ATSEDSGSGTQY
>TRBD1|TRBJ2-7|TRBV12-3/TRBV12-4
ASSHPGQGVGEQY
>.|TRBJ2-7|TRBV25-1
ASSDIRGPYEQY
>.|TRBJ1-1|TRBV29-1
SVEGVLNTEAF
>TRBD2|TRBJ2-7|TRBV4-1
ASSQDYGRAYEQY
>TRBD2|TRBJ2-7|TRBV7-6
ASSDSGPGGYEQY
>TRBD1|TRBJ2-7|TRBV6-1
ASSKDRGGYEQY
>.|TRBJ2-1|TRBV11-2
ASSPQWDEQF
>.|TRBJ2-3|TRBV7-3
ASSFTGLGDTQY
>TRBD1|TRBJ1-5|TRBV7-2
ASSQTGRQPQH
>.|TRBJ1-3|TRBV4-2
ASSPREGITGNTIY
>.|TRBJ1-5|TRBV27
ASSPLTTGTVVGAQH
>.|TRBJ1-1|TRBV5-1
ACSLRTVNTEAF
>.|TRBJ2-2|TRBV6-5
ASSYSRRPNTGELF
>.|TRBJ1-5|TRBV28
ASMGDQPQH
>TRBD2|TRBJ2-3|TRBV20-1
SAPPGTSASDTQY
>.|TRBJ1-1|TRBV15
ATLKGGTEAF
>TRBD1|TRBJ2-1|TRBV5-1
ASSTGESSYNEQF
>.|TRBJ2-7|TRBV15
ATSRDLGVVNEQY
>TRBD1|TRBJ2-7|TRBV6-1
ASSERTGGGYEQY
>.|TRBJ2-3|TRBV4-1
ASSQASRRTDTQY
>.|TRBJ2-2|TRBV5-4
ASSPGGSTGELF
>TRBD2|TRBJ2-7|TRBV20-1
SASASGKASDEQY
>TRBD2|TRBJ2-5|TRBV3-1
ASSRLAVQETQY